The T cell receptor (beta chain) described here comes from a study of regulatory T cells in long-lasting Graves disease. About the research overall: The term persistent Graves' disease signified upward of 5 years on antithyroid drugs with positive TSH receptor antibodies.

This clonotype was observed many times. Indicated time point: persistent/refractory GD, antithyroid drugs over 5 years with positive TRAb. PBMC RNA served as the TCR library source. Combining iRepertoire HTBI primers with Arm-PCR of CDR3 regions, the authors built TCR beta libraries. TCRdb reprocessed the multiplex PCR reads via MiXCR and lists one record per CDR3 protein. This sample has 360,000 or so distinct CDR3 sequences; about 23% occur once, and the top ten carry about 27%. J was trimmed by 2 bases and V by 4 bases; bases with no gene match: 5. The V gene's germline CDR1 is SNHLY and CDR2 FYNNEI. This CDR3 spans 14 amino acids.

This sequence originates from a woman between 40 and 50 years old with Graves disease. Specimen: peripheral blood mononuclear cells (PBMCs), collected when the disease was refractory, from a patient treated with antithyroid drugs. V and J are TRBV2 and TRBJ2-7, with TRBD2 identical over 7 bases. CDR3 loop: CASSATAGAYEQYF. CDR3 coding DNA: TGTGCCAGCAGTGCGACGGCGGGGGCCTACGAGCAGTACTTC.